Reported below is one T cell receptor (beta chain). This sample's time point: blood at routine non-recurrence follow-up after resection. This CDR3 region has 14 residues. Germline assignment: CDR1 LGHDT and CDR2 YNNKEL (reference sequence). V was pared by 2 bases and J by 12 bases, with 14 bases between. Each CDR3 protein gets one entry after TCRdb re-called the 5' RACE reads with MiXCR. The sample holds roughly 99,000 distinct CDR3 sequences, approximately 19% seen once. The data originate from a study of spatial heterogeneity in lung cancer. The sequenced sample was PBMCs, obtained at follow-up. J is TRBJ1-6 and V is TRBV3-1; D ambiguous. This sequence originates from a male donor with early-stage non-small cell lung cancer. CDR3 amino acids: CASSQQPGVLPLHF. CDR3 in DNA: TGTGCCAGCAGCCAACAACCGGGAGTTTTACCCCTCCACTTT.